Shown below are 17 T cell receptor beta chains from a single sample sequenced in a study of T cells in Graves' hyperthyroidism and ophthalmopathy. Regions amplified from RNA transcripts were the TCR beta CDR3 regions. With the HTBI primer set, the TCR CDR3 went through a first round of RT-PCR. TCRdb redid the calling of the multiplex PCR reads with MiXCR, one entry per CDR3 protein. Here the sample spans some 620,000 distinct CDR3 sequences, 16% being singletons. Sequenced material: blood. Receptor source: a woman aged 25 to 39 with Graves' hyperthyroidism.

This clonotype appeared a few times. CDR3 residues: CASSYEGAGGNTIYF. DNA of the CDR3: TGTGCCAGCAGTTACGAGGGGGCAGGAGGAAACACCATATATTTT. The chain carries TRBV6-6 and TRBJ1-3, with 7 bases lining up with TRBD1. The germline gives CDR1 MNHNY, CDR2 SVGAGI (reference sequence). V was pared by 2 bases and J by 4 bases, with 5 bases of the junction left unmatched. This CDR3 region has 15 residues.

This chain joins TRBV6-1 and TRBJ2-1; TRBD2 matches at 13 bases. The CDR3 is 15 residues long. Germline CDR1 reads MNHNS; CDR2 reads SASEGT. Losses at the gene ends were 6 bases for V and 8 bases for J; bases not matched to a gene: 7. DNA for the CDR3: TGTGCCAGCAGGTACGGGACTAGCGGGACCGATGAGCAGTTCTTC. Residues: CASRYGTSGTDEQFF.

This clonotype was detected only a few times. Here the CDR3 reads CSVEEGVNTEAFF. DNA for the CDR3: TGCAGCGTTGAAGAGGGGGTGAACACTGAAGCTTTCTTT. V is TRBV29-1 and J is TRBJ1-1; the D gene is possibly TRBD1 (5 bases). Trimming shortened V by 0 bases and J by 0 bases, and 5 bases separated the two germline ends. Germline lookup yields CDR1 SQVTM and CDR2 ANQGSEA. This CDR3 region has 13 residues.

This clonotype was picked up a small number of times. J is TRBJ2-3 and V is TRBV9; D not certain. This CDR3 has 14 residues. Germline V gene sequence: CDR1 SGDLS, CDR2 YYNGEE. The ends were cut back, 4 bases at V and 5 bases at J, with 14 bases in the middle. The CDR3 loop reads CASSISSFVDTQYF. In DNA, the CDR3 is TGTGCCAGCAGCATATCTAGTTTCGTAGATACGCAGTATTTT.

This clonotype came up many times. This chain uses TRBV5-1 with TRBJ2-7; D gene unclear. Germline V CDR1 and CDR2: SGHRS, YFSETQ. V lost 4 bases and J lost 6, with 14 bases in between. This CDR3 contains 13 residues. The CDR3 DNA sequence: TGCGCCAGCAGCCGAGGACCGGAAACCGAGCAGTACTTC. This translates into CASSRGPETEQYF.

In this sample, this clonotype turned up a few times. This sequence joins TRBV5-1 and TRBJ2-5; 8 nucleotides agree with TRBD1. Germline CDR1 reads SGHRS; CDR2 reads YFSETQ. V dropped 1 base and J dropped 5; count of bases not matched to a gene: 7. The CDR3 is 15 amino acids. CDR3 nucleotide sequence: TGCGCCAGCAGCTTGAGGGGACAGGCTTACGAGACCCAGTACTTC. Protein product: CASSLRGQAYETQYF.

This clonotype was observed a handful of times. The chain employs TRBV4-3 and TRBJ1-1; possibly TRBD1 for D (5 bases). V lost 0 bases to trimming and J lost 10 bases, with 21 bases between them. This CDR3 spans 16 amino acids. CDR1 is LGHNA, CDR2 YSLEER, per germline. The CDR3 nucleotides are TGCGCCAGCAGCCAAGATCGGTTTGGGGAAGGGGCTCGAGCTTTCTTT. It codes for CASSQDRFGEGARAFF.

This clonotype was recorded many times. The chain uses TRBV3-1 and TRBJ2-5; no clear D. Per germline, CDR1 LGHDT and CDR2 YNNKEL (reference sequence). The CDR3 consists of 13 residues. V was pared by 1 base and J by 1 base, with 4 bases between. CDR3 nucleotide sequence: TGTGCCAGCAGCCAAGTGGCCCAAGAGACCCAGTACTTC. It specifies CASSQVAQETQYF.

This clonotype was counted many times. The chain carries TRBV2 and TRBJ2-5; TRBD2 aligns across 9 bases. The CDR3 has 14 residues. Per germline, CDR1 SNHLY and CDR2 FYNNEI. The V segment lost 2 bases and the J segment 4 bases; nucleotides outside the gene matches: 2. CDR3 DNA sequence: TGTGCCAGCAGTGAACGTAGCGGGGGAGAGACCCAGTACTTC. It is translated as CASSERSGGETQYF.

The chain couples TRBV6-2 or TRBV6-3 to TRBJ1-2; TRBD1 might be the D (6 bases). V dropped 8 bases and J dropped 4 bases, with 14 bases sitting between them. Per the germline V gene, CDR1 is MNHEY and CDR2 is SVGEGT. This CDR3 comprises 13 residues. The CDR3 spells CASGPRGFYGYTF. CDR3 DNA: TGTGCCAGCGGACCGAGGGGGTTCTATGGCTACACCTTC.

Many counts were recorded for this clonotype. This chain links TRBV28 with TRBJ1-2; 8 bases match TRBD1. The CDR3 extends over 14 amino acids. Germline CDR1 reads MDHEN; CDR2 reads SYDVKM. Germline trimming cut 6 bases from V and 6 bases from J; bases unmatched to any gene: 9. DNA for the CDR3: TGTGCCAGCAGCCTATCAGGGGGCATAGATGGCTACACCTTC. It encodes CASSLSGGIDGYTF.

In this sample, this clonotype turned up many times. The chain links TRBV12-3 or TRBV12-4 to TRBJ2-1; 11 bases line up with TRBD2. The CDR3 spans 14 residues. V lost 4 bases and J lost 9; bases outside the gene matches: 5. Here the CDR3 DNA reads TGTGCCAGCAGTTCCCGGACTAGCGGGCCTGAGCAGTTCTTC. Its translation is CASSSRTSGPEQFF.

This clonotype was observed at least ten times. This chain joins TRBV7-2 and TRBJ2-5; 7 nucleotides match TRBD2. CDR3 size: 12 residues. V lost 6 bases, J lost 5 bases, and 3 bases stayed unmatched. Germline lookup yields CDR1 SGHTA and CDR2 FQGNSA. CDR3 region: CASRGEGETQYF. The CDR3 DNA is TGTGCCAGCAGGGGGGAGGGGGAGACCCAGTACTTC. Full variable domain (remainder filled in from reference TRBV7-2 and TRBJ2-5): GAGVSQSPSNKVTEKGKDVELRCDPISGHTALYWYRQSLGQGLEFLIYFQGNSAPDKSGLPSDRFSAERTGGSVSTLTIQRTQQEDSAVYLCASRGEGETQYFGPGTRLLVL.

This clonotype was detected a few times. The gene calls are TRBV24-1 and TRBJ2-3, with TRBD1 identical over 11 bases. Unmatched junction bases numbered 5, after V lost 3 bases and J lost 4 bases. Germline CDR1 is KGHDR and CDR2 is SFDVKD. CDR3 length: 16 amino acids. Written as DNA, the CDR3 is TGTGCCACCAGTGATCGGGACAGGGGGGGATCAGATACGCAGTATTTT. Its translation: CATSDRDRGGSDTQYF.

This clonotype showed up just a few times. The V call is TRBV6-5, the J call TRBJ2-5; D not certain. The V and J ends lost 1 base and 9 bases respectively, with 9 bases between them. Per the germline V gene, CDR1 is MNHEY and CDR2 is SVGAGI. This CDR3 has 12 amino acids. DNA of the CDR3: TGTGCCAGCAGTTACTTCGATGGGGCCCAGTACTTC. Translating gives CASSYFDGAQYF.

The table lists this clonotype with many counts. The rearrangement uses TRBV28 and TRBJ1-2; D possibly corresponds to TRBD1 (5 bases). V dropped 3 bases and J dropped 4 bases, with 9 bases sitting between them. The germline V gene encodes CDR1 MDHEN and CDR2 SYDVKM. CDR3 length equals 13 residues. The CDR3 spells CASSLAGIYGYTF. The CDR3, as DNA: TGTGCCAGCAGTTTGGCAGGGATCTATGGCTACACCTTC.

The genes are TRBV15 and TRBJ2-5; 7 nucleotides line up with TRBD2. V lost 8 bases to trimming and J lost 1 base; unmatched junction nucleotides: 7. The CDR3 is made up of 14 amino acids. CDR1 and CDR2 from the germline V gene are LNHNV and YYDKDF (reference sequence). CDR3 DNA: TGTGCCACCTCGGGGGAGGGGTCCCAAGAGACCCAGTACTTC. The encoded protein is CATSGEGSQETQYF.